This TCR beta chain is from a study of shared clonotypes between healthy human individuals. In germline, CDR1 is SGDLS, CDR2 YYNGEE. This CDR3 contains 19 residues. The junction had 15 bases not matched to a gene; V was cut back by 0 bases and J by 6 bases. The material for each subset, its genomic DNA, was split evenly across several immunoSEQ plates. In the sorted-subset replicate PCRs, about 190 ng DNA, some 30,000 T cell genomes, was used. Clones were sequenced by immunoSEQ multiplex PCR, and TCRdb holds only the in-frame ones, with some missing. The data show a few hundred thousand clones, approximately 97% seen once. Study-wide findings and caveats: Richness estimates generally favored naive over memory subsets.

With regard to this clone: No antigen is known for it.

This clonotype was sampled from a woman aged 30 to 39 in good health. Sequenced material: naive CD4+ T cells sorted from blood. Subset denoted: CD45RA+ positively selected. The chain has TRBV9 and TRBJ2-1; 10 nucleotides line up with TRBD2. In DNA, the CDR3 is TGTGCCAGCAGCGTAGCTAGCGGGAGAGGGACTTTGCGGGGCAATGAGCAGTTCTTC. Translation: CASSVASGRGTLRGNEQFF.